The clone carrying this T cell receptor (beta chain) was counted at least ten times. This sample was taken from a study of regulatory T cells in long-lasting Graves disease. Trimming pared 0 bases from V and 10 bases from J, leaving 7 bases between. The CDR3 has 13 amino acids. The germline V gene encodes CDR1 SNHLY and CDR2 FYNNEI. Library construction for TCR beta used iRepertoire HTBI primers and Arm-PCR of CDR3 regions. In TCRdb, the multiplex PCR reads were re-called with MiXCR into one record per CDR3 protein. The sample records 650,000 to 700,000 distinct CDR3 sequences, 30% being singletons. Time point specified: persistent/refractory GD, antithyroid drugs over 5 years with positive TRAb. Preparation of the TCR library used RNA extracted from PBMCs.

The material sequenced was peripheral blood mononuclear cells (PBMCs), taken when the disease was refractory, from a patient treated with antithyroid drugs. The receptor was isolated from a female donor with Graves disease. J is TRBJ1-6 and V is TRBV2, with D hard to call. In DNA form, the CDR3 reads TGTGCCAGCAGTGAAGCGAGAGAGTCACCCCTCCACTTT. The encoded protein is CASSEARESPLHF.